This T cell receptor beta chain originates from a study of OX40 agonist ivuxolimab in advanced cancers. Whole-study context: Prior checkpoint blockade (anti-PD-1, anti-PD-L1 or anti-CTLA-4) was permitted; over 30% had it. Among those treated, three patients had partial responses, one with hepatocellular carcinoma and two with cutaneous melanoma. Study-wide points: Among the nonresponders, some also had low normalized T-cell clonal expansion. Average numbers of expanded clones were greater in CD8+ T cells than in CD4+.

The method was immunoSEQ multiplex PCR; TCRdb's version includes in-frame clones alone and lacks a portion of them. The sample lists more than 45,000 clones, 85% seen once, with roughly a tenth in the top ten. With regard to this clone: The antigen is not known.

The germline V gene encodes CDR1 MNHNY and CDR2 SVGAGI (reference sequence). V lost 8 bases, J lost 0 bases, and 9 bases lay in between. This CDR3 has 13 amino acids. The chain links TRBV6-6 to TRBJ2-3; the D is unclear. This TCR was recovered from an adult with an advanced solid tumor such as melanoma, head and neck, liver or kidney cancer. The sample consisted of CD4+ or CD8+ T cells sorted from blood, taken in a trial of the OX40 agonist ivuxolimab. The CDR3 reads CASSSASTDTQYF. The CDR3 bases are TGTGCCAGCTCCTCTGCTAGCACAGATACGCAGTATTTT.